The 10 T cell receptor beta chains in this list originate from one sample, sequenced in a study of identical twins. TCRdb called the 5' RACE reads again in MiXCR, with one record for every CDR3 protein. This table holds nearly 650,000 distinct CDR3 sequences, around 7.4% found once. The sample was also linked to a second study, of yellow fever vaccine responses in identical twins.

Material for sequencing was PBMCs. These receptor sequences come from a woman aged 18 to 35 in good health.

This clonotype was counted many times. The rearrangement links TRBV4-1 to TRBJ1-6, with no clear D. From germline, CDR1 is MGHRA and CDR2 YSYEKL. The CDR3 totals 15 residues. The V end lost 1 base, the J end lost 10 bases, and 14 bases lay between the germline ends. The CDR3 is CASSQAGALSSPLHF. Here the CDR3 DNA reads TGCGCCAGCAGCCAAGCCGGTGCACTTAGCTCACCCCTCCACTTT.

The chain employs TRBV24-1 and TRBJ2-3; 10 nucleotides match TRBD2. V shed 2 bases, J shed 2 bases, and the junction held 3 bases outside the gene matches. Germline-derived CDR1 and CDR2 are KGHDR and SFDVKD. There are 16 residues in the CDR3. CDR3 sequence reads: CATSDWTSGATDTQYF. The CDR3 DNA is TGTGCCACCAGTGATTGGACTAGCGGAGCCACAGATACGCAGTATTTT.

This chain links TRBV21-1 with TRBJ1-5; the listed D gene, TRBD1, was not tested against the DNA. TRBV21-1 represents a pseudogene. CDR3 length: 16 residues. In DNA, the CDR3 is TGTGCCAGCAGCAAAGCGCTTTCCAGGGGGCCTCAGCCCCAGCATTTT. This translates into CASSKALSRGPQPQHF.

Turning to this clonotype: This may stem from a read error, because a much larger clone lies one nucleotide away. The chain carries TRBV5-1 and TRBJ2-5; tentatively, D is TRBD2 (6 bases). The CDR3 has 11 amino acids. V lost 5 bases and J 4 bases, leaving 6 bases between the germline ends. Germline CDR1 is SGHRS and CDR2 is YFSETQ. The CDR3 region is CASRAGETQYF. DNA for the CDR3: TGCGCCAGCAGAGCGGGAGAGACCCAGTACTTC.

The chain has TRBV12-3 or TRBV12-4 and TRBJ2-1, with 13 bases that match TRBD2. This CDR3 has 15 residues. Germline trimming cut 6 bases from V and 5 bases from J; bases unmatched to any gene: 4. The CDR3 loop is CASSRGLAGNNEQFF. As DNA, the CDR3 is TGTGCCAGCAGCAGGGGACTAGCGGGGAACAATGAGCAGTTCTTC.

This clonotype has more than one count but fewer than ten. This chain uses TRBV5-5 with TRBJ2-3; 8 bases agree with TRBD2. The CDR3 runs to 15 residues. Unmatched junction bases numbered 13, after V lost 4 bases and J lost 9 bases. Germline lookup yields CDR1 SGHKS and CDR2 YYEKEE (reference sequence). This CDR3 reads CASSQGRGGLGTQYF. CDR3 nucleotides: TGTGCCAGCAGCCAAGGTCGGGGGGGCCTTGGGACGCAGTATTTT.

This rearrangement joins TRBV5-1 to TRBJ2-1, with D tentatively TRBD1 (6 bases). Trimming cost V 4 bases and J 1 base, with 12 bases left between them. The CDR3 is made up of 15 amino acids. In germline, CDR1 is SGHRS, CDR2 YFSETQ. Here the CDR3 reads CASSIQGRSYNEQFF. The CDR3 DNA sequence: TGCGCCAGCAGCATACAGGGTAGGTCCTACAATGAGCAGTTCTTC.

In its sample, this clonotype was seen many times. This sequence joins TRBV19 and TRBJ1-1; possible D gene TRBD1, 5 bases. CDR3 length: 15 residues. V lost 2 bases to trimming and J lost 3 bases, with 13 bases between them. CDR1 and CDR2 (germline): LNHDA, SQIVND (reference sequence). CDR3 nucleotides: TGTGCCAGTAGTATATGGGGACCGGGGTACACTGAAGCTTTCTTT. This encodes CASSIWGPGYTEAFF.

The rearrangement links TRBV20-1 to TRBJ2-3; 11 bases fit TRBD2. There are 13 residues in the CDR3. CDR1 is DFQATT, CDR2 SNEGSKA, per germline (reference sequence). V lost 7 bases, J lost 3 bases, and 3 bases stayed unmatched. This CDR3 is CSVRTSGTDTQYF. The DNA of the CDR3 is TGCAGTGTCAGGACTAGCGGGACAGATACGCAGTATTTT.

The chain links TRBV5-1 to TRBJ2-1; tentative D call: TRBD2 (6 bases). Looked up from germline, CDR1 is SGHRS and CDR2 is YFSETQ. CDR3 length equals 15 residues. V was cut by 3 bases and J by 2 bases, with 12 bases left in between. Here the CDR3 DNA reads TGCGCCAGCAGCTCGACCGGGAGTCCCTACAATGAGCAGTTCTTC. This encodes CASSSTGSPYNEQFF.